This record concerns one T cell receptor (beta chain) sequence. This sample is drawn from a study of blood T cell repertoires in COVID-19. Looked up from germline, CDR1 is SGHRS and CDR2 is YFSETQ. The CDR3 covers 14 residues. Trimming left V 4 bases short and J 7 bases short, with 14 bases between. This table comes from immunoSEQ multiplex PCR, and its TCRdb copy is limited to in-frame clones, with some not included. The profile shows some 250,000 clones, approximately 90% of them singletons. The V gene is TRBV5-1, the J gene TRBJ1-4, with D tentatively TRBD1 (6 bases). Sequences were obtained from peripheral blood. The TCR comes from a middle-aged woman who had recovered from COVID-19. CDR3 sequence: CASSEQGYPEKLFF. The CDR3 bases are TGCGCCAGCAGCGAACAGGGCTATCCTGAAAAACTGTTTTTT.